This TCR beta chain was profiled in a study of memory CD4+ T cells and cytomegalovirus serostatus. The sort gate was single viable CD3+CD4+CD8-CD45RO+ cells for memory CD4+ T cells. Data came from immunoSEQ multiplex PCR; TCRdb stores just in-frame clones and leaves some out. The sample yields around 57,000 clones, 80% seen once. CDR1 is MNHEY, CDR2 SVGAGI, per germline. V was clipped by 2 bases and J by 3 bases, with 17 bases between them. This CDR3 is built from 16 residues. V is TRBV6-5 and J is TRBJ2-7, with D unclear. The origin of this receptor is an adult in good health and CMV-seronegative. Some clones in this sample may be carry-over from other donors' samples. The sequenced sample consisted of memory CD4+ T cells from blood. As DNA, the CDR3 is TGTGCCAGCAGTTACCCCCCCTGGCGGAGCTTCTACGAGCAGTACTTC. Translating gives CASSYPPWRSFYEQYF.